The 28 T cell receptor beta chains given below trace back to one sample, sequenced in a study of blood T cell repertoires in COVID-19. The data were produced by immunoSEQ multiplex PCR, yet TCRdb's version contains in-frame clones alone and is incomplete. The table lists approximately 150,000 clones, about 89% of them singletons. The material sequenced was peripheral blood. The receptors derive from a man aged 45 to 65 with active or convalescent COVID-19.

The chain carries TRBV24-1 and TRBJ2-4; D is unresolved. Trimming pared 9 bases from V and 0 bases from J, leaving 8 bases between. CDR3 length: 13 residues. Germline assignment: CDR1 KGHDR and CDR2 SFDVKD. The CDR3 reads CATFGLAKNIQYF. The CDR3 DNA reads as TGTGCCACCTTCGGTTTAGCCAAAAACATTCAGTACTTC.

This clone was counted once. The chain links TRBV24-1 to TRBJ1-5; 8 bases fit TRBD1. V trimming: 12 bases; J trimming: 2 bases; junction bases outside the gene matches: 8. Germline-derived CDR1 and CDR2 are KGHDR and SFDVKD. The CDR3 length is 14 residues. The CDR3 DNA is TGTGCCGCACATTCGGGACAGGGCAATCAGCCCCAGCATTTT. Translated: CAAHSGQGNQPQHF.

This clone was observed a single time. This chain joins TRBV3-1 (or the pseudogene TRBV3-2) and TRBJ2-7, with 9 bases matching TRBD2. The CDR3 consists of 19 residues. With V trimmed by 6 bases and J by 3 bases, 21 bases remained unmatched. The germline CDR1 and CDR2 sequences are LGHDT and YNNKEL (reference sequence). CDR3 nucleotides: TGTGCCAGCAGTCGTAGAGACATGGGAACCGGGACTAGCAGCTACGAGCAGTACTTC. Translating it yields CASSRRDMGTGTSSYEQYF.

The rearrangement links TRBV7-2 to TRBJ1-2; 10 positions agree with TRBD1. The CDR3 consists of 14 residues. In germline, CDR1 is SGHTA, CDR2 FQGNSA. The J segment lost 6 bases and the V segment lost 5 bases, leaving 6 bases of the junction unmatched. CDR3 loop: CASSTWTGGNGYTF. CDR3 DNA sequence: TGTGCCAGCAGCACCTGGACAGGGGGTAATGGCTACACCTTC.

The chain combines TRBV29-1 with TRBJ2-5; 10 bases map to TRBD2. CDR1 is SQVTM and CDR2 is ANQGSEA in the germline V gene. The CDR3 contains 13 residues. V shed 4 bases and J 4 bases; nucleotides not matched to a gene: 3. CDR3 residues: CSVASGRGETQYF. DNA for the CDR3: TGCAGCGTTGCTAGCGGGAGAGGAGAGACCCAGTACTTC.

In its sample, this clone was seen once. The gene calls are TRBV11-2 and TRBJ1-2; TRBD1 might be the D (6 bases). The CDR3 runs 13 residues. V was trimmed by 3 bases and J by 6 bases, leaving 11 bases between them. Germline V gene lookup returns CDR1 SGHAT and CDR2 FQNNGV. This CDR3 reads CASSFGQRNGYTF. The CDR3, as DNA: TGTGCCAGCAGCTTCGGACAGAGAAATGGCTACACCTTC.

The chain joins TRBV6-1 to TRBJ1-6; tentatively, D is TRBD1 (5 bases). Trimming pared 2 bases from V and 9 bases from J, leaving 11 bases between. This CDR3 has 14 amino acids. CDR1 and CDR2 from the germline V gene are MNHNS and SASEGT. CDR3 sequence: CASSEPREGSPLHF. The CDR3 nucleotides read TGTGCCAGCAGTGAACCCAGGGAAGGTTCACCCCTCCACTTT.

This clone occurred once. The V and J genes are TRBV28 and TRBJ1-2, with D unclear. This CDR3 is 17 amino acids long. Trimming took off 3 bases at V and 4 bases at J, with 21 bases between the two ends. Germline V gene data show CDR1 as MDHEN and CDR2 as SYDVKM. The CDR3 DNA sequence: TGTGCCAGCAGTTTTTACCCACGGGGAGGTATCATCTATGGCTACACCTTC. It encodes CASSFYPRGGIIYGYTF.

The J gene is TRBJ2-6, the V gene TRBV3-1 (or the pseudogene TRBV3-2), with D tentatively TRBD2 (6 bases). Trimming cost V 5 bases and J 0 bases, with 26 bases left between them. Germline assignment: CDR1 LGHDT and CDR2 YNNKEL (reference sequence). The CDR3 runs 21 residues. CDR3 sequence reads: CASSGIRPGLQALSGANVLTF. The DNA of the CDR3 is TGTGCCAGCAGCGGCATCCGCCCGGGACTCCAGGCGCTCTCTGGGGCCAACGTCCTGACTTTC.

V gene TRBV6-4 combines with J gene TRBJ1-1, with 10 nucleotides matching TRBD1. With V trimmed by 4 bases and J by 0 bases, 8 bases remained unmatched. This CDR3 has 17 amino acids. Germline CDR1 reads MRHNA; CDR2 reads SNTAGT. Written as DNA, the CDR3 is TGTGCCAGCAGTGGCCCCCTGACAGGGGGCGTGAACACTGAAGCTTTCTTT. Amino acids: CASSGPLTGGVNTEAFF.

The chain links TRBV7-7 to TRBJ1-4; 7 nucleotides align to TRBD1. Germline V lookup: CDR1 SSHAT, CDR2 FNYEAQ (reference sequence). This CDR3 spans 17 amino acids. The ends lost 5 bases at V and 0 bases at J; junction bases unmatched: 9. CDR3 sequence reads: CASSPRDSLATNEKLFF. CDR3 nucleotide sequence: TGTGCCAGCAGCCCGCGGGACAGTTTAGCAACTAATGAAAAACTGTTTTTT.

The V gene is TRBV6-5, the J gene TRBJ2-7; 9 bases are a match to TRBD1. The V segment lost 5 bases and the J segment 2 bases; nucleotides outside the gene matches: 4. Germline V gene sequence: CDR1 MNHEY, CDR2 SVGAGI. The CDR3 length is 14 residues. The CDR3 protein is CASSPTGGPYEQYF. The CDR3 nucleotides read TGTGCCAGCAGTCCGACAGGGGGACCCTACGAGCAGTACTTC.

This sequence joins TRBV5-5 and TRBJ2-7, with D perhaps matching TRBD1 (5 bases). V gave up 1 base and J gave up 0 bases, with 5 bases separating them. The CDR3 sequence is 13 residues long. CDR1 and CDR2 from the germline V gene are SGHKS and YYEKEE (reference sequence). The CDR3 loop is CASSLTGSYEQYF. CDR3 sequence (DNA): TGTGCCAGCAGCTTGACAGGCTCCTACGAGCAGTACTTC.

Only one count was recorded for this clone. The chain combines TRBV27 with TRBJ1-2; unclear D gene. V lost 5 bases and J 6 bases, leaving 10 bases between the germline ends. CDR1 is MNHEY and CDR2 is SMNVEV in the germline V gene (reference sequence). CDR3 length: 12 amino acids. CDR3 protein: CASSMTGNGYTF. For the CDR3, the DNA is TGTGCCAGCAGTATGACGGGGAATGGCTACACCTTC.

The gene calls are TRBV19 and TRBJ1-2, with 9 nucleotides matching TRBD1. There are 15 residues in the CDR3. J was trimmed by 4 bases and V by 6 bases; bases with no gene match: 9. Per the germline V gene, CDR1 is LNHDA and CDR2 is SQIVND (reference sequence). CDR3 DNA: TGTGCCAGTAGCCCTCCGGGACAGGGAGGCTATGGCTACACCTTC. Its translation: CASSPPGQGGYGYTF.

The rearrangement uses TRBV6-5 and TRBJ2-7; perhaps TRBD2 as D (5 bases). Per the germline V gene, CDR1 is MNHEY and CDR2 is SVGAGI. Trimming pared 7 bases from V and 5 bases from J, leaving 15 bases between. This CDR3 has 13 residues. This CDR3 reads CASKGGRPHEQYF. For the CDR3, the DNA is TGTGCCAGCAAAGGAGGACGGCCCCACGAGCAGTACTTC.

CDR3 residues: CASKEQGARLYEQYF. The CDR3 DNA sequence: TGTGCCAGCAAGGAACAGGGGGCAAGACTCTACGAGCAGTACTTC. The V and J genes are TRBV28 and TRBJ2-7, with 9 bases that match TRBD1. V was pared by 7 bases and J by 3 bases, with 10 bases of the junction left unmatched. The CDR3 covers 15 residues. The V gene's germline CDR1 is MDHEN and CDR2 SYDVKM.

This clone was observed a handful of times. The chain uses TRBV12-5 and TRBJ2-7; possibly TRBD1 for D (6 bases). This CDR3 has 17 residues. Between the trimmed V and J ends, which lost 6 bases and 4 bases, there was a span of 25 bases. CDR1 is LGHNT and CDR2 is FRNRAP in the germline V gene. The CDR3 is CASGTPRTATLGYEQYF. The CDR3, as DNA: TGTGCTAGTGGGACGCCCCGGACAGCCACCCTTGGGTACGAGCAGTACTTC. The whole variable domain, filled in from reference TRBV12-5 and TRBJ2-7, reads DARVTQTPRHKVTEMGQEVTMRCQPILGHNTVFWYRQTMMQGLELLAYFRNRAPLDDSGMPKDRFSAEMPDATLATLKIQPSEPRDSAVYFCASGTPRTATLGYEQYFGPGTRLTVT.

The V call is TRBV5-6, the J call TRBJ2-1; 10 bases align to TRBD2. The V gene's germline CDR1 is SGHDT and CDR2 YYEEEE. The CDR3 is made up of 16 amino acids. J was trimmed by 6 bases and V by 4 bases; bases with no gene match: 10. CDR3 region: CASSTTAGGPGNEQFF. Written as DNA, the CDR3 is TGTGCCAGCAGCACTACAGCGGGAGGGCCTGGCAATGAGCAGTTCTTC. The full variable domain, its missing parts supplied by reference TRBV5-6 and TRBJ2-1, is DAGVTQSPTHLIKTRGQQVTLRCSPKSGHDTVSWYQQALGQGPQFIFQYYEEEERQRGNFPDRFSGHQFPNYSSELNVNALLLGDSALYLCASSTTAGGPGNEQFFGPGTRLTVL.

The rearrangement links TRBV7-2 to TRBJ2-5; TRBD2 aligns across 9 bases. The V segment lost 3 bases and the J segment 5 bases; nucleotides outside the gene matches: 16. Germline loops: CDR1 SGHTA, CDR2 FQGNSA. The CDR3 runs to 18 residues. The CDR3 region has the DNA TGTGCCAGCAGCTTGGGACTAGAGCGGGGGGCCTGGTTTGAGACCCAGTACTTC. Translation gives CASSLGLERGAWFETQYF.

This clone has just a few counts. The DNA of the CDR3 is TGTGCCAGCAGCCAAGCGGGTTTGGTCTCCTACGAGCAGTACTTC. Protein sequence: CASSQAGLVSYEQYF. The chain recombines TRBV3-1 (or the pseudogene TRBV3-2) with TRBJ2-7; D ambiguous. The CDR3 covers 15 residues. Germline CDR1 LGHDT, CDR2 YNNKEL (reference sequence). V shed 1 base and J shed 0 bases, with 10 bases lying between them.

The rearrangement uses TRBV11-3 and TRBJ2-3; a weak D match, TRBD2 (6 bases). CDR3 length equals 14 residues. Germline CDR1 and CDR2: SGHNT and YENEEA. Trimming cost V 3 bases and J 2 bases, with 9 bases left between them. The CDR3 bases are TGTGCCAGCAGCTTCGGGAGTATCACAGATACGCAGTATTTT. The encoded protein is CASSFGSITDTQYF.

This clone showed up just once. V usage is TRBV7-9 and J usage is TRBJ2-7, with 14 nucleotides matching TRBD2. CDR3 length: 16 residues. Germline CDR1 SEHNR, CDR2 FQNEAQ (reference sequence). With V trimmed by 3 bases and J by 4 bases, 5 bases remained unmatched. The CDR3 sequence is CASSFSGTSGSYEQYF. CDR3 sequence (DNA): TGTGCCAGCAGCTTCTCCGGGACTAGCGGGAGTTACGAGCAGTACTTC.

V gene TRBV10-1 combines with J gene TRBJ1-6; possible D gene TRBD1, 6 bases. The germline CDR1 and CDR2 sequences are WNHNN and SYGVQD (reference sequence). Between the trimmed V and J ends, which lost 6 bases and 4 bases, there was a span of 10 bases. The CDR3 contains 14 residues. The CDR3 is CASSRTGYNSPLHF. The CDR3 DNA reads TGCGCCAGCAGCCGAACAGGGTATAATTCACCCCTCCACTTT.

The chain uses TRBV7-8 and TRBJ2-7; D remains ambiguous. The CDR3 consists of 15 residues. Germline assignment: CDR1 SGHVS and CDR2 FQNEAQ. V lost 1 base to trimming and J lost 2 bases, with 12 bases between them. CDR3 nucleotides: TGTGCCAGCAGCTTAGACGGTAACAGAGCCTACGAGCAGTACTTC. Translated, it gives CASSLDGNRAYEQYF.

This chain joins TRBV19 and TRBJ2-6; 10 bases map to TRBD1. Germline loops: CDR1 LNHDA, CDR2 SQIVND (reference sequence). This CDR3 region has 18 residues. With V trimmed by 3 bases and J by 0 bases, 5 bases remained unmatched. The CDR3 coding sequence is TGTGCCAGTAGTATCTCCGGACAGGGGGGCTCTGGGGCCAACGTCCTGACTTTC. Its translation: CASSISGQGGSGANVLTF. The variable domain in full, completed from reference TRBV19 and TRBJ2-6, reads DGGITQSPKYLFRKEGQNVTLSCEQNLNHDAMYWYRQDPGQGLRLIYYSQIVNDFQKGDIAEGYSVSREKKESFPLTVTSAQKNPTAFYLCASSISGQGGSGANVLTFGAGSRLTVL.

This chain uses TRBV5-6 with TRBJ1-4; D is unclear. CDR1 and CDR2 from the germline V gene are SGHDT and YYEEEE. The CDR3 totals 14 residues. V was pared by 3 bases and J by 8 bases, with 14 bases between. The CDR3 bases are TGTGCCAGCAGCTCGGACTCGAAGAGGGAAAAACTGTTTTTT. As protein: CASSSDSKREKLFF.

The J gene is TRBJ2-1, the V gene TRBV28; 7 bases are a match to TRBD1. V was pared by 6 bases and J by 7 bases, with 9 bases of the junction left unmatched. CDR3 size: 14 residues. CDR1 and CDR2 (germline): MDHEN, SYDVKM. CDR3 sequence reads: CASSKRVRGNEQFF. DNA for the CDR3: TGTGCCAGCAGCAAGAGGGTCAGGGGGAATGAGCAGTTCTTC.